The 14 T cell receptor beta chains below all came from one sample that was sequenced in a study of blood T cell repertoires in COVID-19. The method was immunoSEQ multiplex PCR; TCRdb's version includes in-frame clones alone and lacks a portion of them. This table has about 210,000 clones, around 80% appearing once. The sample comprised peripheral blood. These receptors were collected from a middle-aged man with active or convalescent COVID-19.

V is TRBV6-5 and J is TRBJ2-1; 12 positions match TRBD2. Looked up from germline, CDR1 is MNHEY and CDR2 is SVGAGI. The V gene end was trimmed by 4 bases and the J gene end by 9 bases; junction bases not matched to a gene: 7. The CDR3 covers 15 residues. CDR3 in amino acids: CASSSQASGGAEQFF. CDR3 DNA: TGTGCCAGCAGTTCCCAAGCTAGCGGGGGGGCTGAGCAGTTCTTC.

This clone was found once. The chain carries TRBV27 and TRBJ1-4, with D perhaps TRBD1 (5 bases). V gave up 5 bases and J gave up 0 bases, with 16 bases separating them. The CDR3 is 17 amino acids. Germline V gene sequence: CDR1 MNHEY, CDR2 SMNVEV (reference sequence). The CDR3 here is CASSPWRAGATNEKLFF. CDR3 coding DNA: TGTGCCAGCAGTCCTTGGCGGGCGGGGGCAACTAATGAAAAACTGTTTTTT.

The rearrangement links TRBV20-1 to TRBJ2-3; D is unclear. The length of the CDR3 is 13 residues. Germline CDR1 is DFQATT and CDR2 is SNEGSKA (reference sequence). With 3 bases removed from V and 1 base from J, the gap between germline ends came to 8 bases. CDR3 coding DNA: TGCAGTGCTAGTTCATTTCGCACAGATACGCAGTATTTT. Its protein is CSASSFRTDTQYF.

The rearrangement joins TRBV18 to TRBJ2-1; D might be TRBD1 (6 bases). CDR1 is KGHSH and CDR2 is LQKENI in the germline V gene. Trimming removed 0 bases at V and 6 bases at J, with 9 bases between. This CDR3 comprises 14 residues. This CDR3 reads CASSPPSRGNEQFF. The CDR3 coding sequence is TGTGCCAGCTCACCACCAAGCAGGGGCAATGAGCAGTTCTTC.

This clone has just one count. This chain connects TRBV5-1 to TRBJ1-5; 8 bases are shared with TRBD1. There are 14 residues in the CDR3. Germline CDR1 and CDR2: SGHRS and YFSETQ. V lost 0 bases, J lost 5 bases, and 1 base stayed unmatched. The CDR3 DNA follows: TGCGCCAGCAGCTTGGAGACAGGGGATCAGCCCCAGCATTTT. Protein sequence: CASSLETGDQPQHF.

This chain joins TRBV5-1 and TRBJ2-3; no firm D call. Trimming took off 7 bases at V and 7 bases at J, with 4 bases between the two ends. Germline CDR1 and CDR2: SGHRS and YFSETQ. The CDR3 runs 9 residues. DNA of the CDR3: TGCGCCAGCCCCAATACGCAGTATTTT. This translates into CASPNTQYF.

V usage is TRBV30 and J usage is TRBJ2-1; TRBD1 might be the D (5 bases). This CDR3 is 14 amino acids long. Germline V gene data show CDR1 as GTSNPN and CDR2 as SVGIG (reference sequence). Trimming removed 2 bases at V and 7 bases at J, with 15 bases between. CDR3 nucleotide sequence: TGTGCCTGGAGTAAAGGTGGGGCCCGTAATGAGCAGTTCTTC. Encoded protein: CAWSKGGARNEQFF. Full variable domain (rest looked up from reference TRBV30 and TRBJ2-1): SQTIHQWPATLVQPVGSPLSLECTVEGTSNPNLYWYRQAAGRGLQLLFYSVGIGQISSEVPQNLSASRPQDRQFILSSKKLLLSDSGFYLCAWSKGGARNEQFFGPGTRLTVL.

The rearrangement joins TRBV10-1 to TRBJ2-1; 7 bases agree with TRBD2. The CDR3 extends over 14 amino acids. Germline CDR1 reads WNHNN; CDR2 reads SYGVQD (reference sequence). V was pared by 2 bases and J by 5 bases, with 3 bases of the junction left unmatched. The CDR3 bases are TGCGCCAGCAGTGAGAGGCTAGCGGACAATGAGCAGTTCTTC. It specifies CASSERLADNEQFF.

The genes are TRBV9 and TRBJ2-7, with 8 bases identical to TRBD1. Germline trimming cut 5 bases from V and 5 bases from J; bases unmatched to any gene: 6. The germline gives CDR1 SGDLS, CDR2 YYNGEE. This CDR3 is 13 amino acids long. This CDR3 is CASSRQGQNEQYF. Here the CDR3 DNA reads TGTGCCAGCAGTAGACAGGGGCAGAACGAGCAGTACTTC.

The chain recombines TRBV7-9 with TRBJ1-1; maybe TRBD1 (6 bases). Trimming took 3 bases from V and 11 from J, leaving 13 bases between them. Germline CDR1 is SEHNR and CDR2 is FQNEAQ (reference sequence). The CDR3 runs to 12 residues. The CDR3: CASSFLQGGAFF. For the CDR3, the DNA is TGTGCCAGCAGCTTCTTACAGGGTGGCGCTTTCTTT.

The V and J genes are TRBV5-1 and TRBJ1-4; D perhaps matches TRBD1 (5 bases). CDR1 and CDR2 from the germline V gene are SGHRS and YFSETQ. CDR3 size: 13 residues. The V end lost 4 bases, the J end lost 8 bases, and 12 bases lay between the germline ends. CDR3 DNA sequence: TGCGCCAGCAGCGGGGGGAGTTACGAAAAACTGTTTTTT. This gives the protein CASSGGSYEKLFF.

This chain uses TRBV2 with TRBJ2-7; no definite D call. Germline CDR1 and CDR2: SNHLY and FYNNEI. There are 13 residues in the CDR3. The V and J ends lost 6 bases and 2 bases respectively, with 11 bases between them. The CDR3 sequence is CASRYSEAYEQYF. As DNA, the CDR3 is TGTGCCAGCAGGTATTCAGAAGCCTACGAGCAGTACTTC.

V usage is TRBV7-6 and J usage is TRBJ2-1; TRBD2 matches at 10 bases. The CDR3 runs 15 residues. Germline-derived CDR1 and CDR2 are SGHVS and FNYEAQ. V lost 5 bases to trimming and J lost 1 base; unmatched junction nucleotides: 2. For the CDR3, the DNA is TGTGCCAGCAGCGCGGGACTAGCGTCCTACAATGAGCAGTTCTTC. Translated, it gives CASSAGLASYNEQFF.

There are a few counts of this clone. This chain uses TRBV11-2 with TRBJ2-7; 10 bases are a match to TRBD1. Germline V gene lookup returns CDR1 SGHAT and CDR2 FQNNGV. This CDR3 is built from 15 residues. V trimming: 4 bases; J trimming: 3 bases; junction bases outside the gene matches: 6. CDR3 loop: CASSSPGQGFYEQYF. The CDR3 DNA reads TGTGCCAGCAGCTCGCCGGGACAGGGGTTCTACGAGCAGTACTTC.